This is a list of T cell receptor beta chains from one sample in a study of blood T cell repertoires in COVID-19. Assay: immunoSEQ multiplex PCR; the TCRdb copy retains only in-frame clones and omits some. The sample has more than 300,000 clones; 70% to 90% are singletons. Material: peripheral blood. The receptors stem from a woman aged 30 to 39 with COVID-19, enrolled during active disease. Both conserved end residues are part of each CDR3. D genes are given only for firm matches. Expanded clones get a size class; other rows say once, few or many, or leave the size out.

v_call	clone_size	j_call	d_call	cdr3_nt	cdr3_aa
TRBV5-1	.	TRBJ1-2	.	TGCGCCAGCAGCCCGGGGGGGACGGAAGGGAATGGCTACACCTTC	CASSPGGTEGNGYTF
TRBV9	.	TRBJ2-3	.	TGTGCCAGCAGCGTAGATTGGACAAAGGGCACAGATACGCAGTATTTT	CASSVDWTKGTDTQYF
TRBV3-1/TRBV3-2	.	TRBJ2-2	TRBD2	TGTGCCAGCAGCCAAGATCCGGGCCTAGCGGGGCAACTCACCGGGGAGCTGTTTTTT	CASSQDPGLAGQLTGELFF
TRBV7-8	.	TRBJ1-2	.	TGTGCCAGCAGCCCCACAGACTATGGCTACACCTTC	CASSPTDYGYTF
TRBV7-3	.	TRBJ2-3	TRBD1	TGTGCCAGCAGTTCGGGGACAGCCACAGATACGCAGTATTTT	CASSSGTATDTQYF
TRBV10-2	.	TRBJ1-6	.	TGCGCCAGCAGTGAGTCCCTTTTGTCGTATAATTCACCCCTCCACTTT	CASSESLLSYNSPLHF
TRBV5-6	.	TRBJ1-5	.	TGTGCCAGCAGCTTGGCTGGCAATCAGCCCCAGCATTTT	CASSLAGNQPQHF
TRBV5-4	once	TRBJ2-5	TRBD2	TGTGCCAGCAGCCCGGCAGTTAGCGGGGCAGAGGTGGAGACCCAGTACTTC	CASSPAVSGAEVETQYF
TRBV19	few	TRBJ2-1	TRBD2	TGTGCCAGTAGGTTAGCGGGGGGGTCCTACAATGAGCAGTTCTTC	CASRLAGGSYNEQFF
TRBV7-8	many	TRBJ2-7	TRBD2	TGTGCCAGCAGCCGCGGACTAGCGTGGGACGAGCAGTACTTC	CASSRGLAWDEQYF
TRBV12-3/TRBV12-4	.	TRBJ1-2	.	TGTGCCAGCAGGGGCCGATCGGGCTACACCTTC	CASRGRSGYTF
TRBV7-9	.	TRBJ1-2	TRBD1	TGTGCCAGCAGCTTAGGTCGGGGGACAGGGAAAAATGGCTACACCTTC	CASSLGRGTGKNGYTF
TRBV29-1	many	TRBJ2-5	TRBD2	TGCAGCGTAAGAGCGGGGGTGTATTCAGAGACCCAGTACTTC	CSVRAGVYSETQYF
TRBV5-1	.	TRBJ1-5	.	TGCGCCAGCAGCCCCCCCCCGAGGGAGGCTTATCATCAGCCCCAGCATTTT	CASSPPPREAYHQPQHF
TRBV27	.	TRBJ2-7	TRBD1	TGTGCCAGCAGTTTAACGGGACAGACCCCCTACGAGCAGTACTTC	CASSLTGQTPYEQYF
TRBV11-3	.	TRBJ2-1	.	TGTGCCAGCAGCTTAGTGGATGGAGGCTTTAGCACCTACAATGAGCAGTTCTTC	CASSLVDGGFSTYNEQFF
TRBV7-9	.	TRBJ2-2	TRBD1	TGTGCCAGCAGACAGGGGCCCCGCACCGGGGAGCTGTTTTTT	CASRQGPRTGELFF
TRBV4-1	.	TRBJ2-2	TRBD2	TGCGCCAGCAGCTCACTAGCGGGGGCGCGGGGCGGGGAGCTGTTTTTT	CASSSLAGARGGELFF
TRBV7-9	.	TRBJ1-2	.	TGTGCCAGCAGCTCGAAGGGGGGGAGAGACGGCTACACCTTC	CASSSKGGRDGYTF
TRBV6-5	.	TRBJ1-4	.	TGTGCCACCATGACAGCCAATGAAAAACTGTTTTTT	CATMTANEKLFF
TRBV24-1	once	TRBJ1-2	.	TGTGCCACCAGCAAACAGAGCTTCTATGGCTACACCTTC	CATSKQSFYGYTF
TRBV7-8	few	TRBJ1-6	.	TGTGCCAGCAGCGAACAGTCCCACTCTAATTCACCCCTCCACTTT	CASSEQSHSNSPLHF
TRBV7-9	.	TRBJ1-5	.	TGTGCCAGCAGCTTAGGCCCCGATCAGTCCCAGCATTTT	CASSLGPDQSQHF
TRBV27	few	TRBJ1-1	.	TGTGCCAGCAGGCGCGACAGGCGGTACACTGAAGCTTTCTTT	CASRRDRRYTEAFF
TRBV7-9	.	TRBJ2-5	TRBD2	TGTGCCAGCAGTTTACTTAGCGGGGCCGGAGAGACCCAGTACTTC	CASSLLSGAGETQYF
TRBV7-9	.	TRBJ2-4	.	TGTGCCAGCAGCGGAGGAGGGCGGACATTCCAAAACATTCAGTACTTC	CASSGGGRTFQNIQYF
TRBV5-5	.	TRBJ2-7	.	TGTGCCAGCAGCTTGGACGGCGAGCAGTACTTC	CASSLDGEQYF
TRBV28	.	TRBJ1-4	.	TGTGCCAGCAGAGGGGCAGGGTGGACTAATGAAAAACTGTTTTTT	CASRGAGWTNEKLFF
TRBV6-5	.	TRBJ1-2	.	TGTGCCAGCAGCACCGCCCTTTCTTCGGGAGGCTACACCTTC	CASSTALSSGGYTF
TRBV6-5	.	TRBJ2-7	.	TGTGCCAGCAGTTACTCGAGCTCCTACGAGCAGTACTTC	CASSYSSSYEQYF
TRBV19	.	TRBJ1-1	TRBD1	TGTGCCAGCTTCAACAGGGGGCCTGGGAACACTGAAGCTTTCTTT	CASFNRGPGNTEAFF